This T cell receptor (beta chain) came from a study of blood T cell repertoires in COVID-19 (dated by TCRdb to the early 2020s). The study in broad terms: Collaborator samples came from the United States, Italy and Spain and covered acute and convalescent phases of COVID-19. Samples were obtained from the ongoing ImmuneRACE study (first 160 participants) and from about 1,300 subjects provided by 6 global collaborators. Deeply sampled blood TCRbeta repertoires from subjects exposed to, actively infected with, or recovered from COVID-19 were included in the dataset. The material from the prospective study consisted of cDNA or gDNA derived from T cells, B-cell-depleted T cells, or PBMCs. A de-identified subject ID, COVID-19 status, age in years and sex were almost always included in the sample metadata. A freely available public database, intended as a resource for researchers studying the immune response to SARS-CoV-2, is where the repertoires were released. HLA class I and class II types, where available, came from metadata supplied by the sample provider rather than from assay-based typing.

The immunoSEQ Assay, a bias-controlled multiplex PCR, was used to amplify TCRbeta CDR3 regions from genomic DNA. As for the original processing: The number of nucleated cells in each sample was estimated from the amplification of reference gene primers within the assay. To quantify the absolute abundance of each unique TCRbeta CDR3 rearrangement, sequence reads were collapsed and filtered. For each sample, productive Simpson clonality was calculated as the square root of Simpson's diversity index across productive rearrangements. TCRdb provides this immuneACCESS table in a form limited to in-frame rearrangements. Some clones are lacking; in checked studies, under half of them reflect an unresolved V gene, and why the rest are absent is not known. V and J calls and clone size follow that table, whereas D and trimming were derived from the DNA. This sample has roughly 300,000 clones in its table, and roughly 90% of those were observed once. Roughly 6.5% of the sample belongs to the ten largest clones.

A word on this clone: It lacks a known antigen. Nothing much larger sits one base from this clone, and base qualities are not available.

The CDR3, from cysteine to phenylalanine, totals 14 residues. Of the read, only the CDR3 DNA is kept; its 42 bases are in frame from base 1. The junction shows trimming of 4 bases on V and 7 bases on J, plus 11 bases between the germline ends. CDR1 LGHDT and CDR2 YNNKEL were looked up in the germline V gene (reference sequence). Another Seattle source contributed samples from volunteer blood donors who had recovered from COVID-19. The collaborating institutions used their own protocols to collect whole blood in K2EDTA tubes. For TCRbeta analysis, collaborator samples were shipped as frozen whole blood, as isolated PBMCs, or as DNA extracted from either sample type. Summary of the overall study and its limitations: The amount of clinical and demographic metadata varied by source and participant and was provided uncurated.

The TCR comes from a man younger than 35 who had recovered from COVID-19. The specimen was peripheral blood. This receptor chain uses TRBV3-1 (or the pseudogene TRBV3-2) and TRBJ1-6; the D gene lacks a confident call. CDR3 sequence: CASSLGPRNSPLHF. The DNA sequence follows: TGTGCCAGCAGCCTCGGTCCGAGAAATTCACCCCTCCACTTT.